This TCR beta chain derives from a study of T cell changes during pregnancy in multiple sclerosis. CDR3 length equals 15 residues. Germline assignment: CDR1 MNHEY and CDR2 SMNVEV (reference sequence). The V segment lost 6 bases and the J segment 8 bases; nucleotides outside the gene matches: 13. TCRdb's table, derived via immunoSEQ multiplex PCR, lists solely in-frame clones and lacks some. The repertoire holds approximately 48,000 clones, with under 95% as singletons. The specimen comprised CD8+ T cells from peripheral blood mononuclear cells, sampled before pregnancy. The chain couples TRBV27 to TRBJ2-1; TRBD1 aligns across 7 bases. The receptor was isolated from a female donor with multiple sclerosis, enrolled in a pregnancy study. The CDR3 reads CASRNLGTGDYEQFF. CDR3 DNA sequence: TGTGCCAGCAGAAACCTGGGAACAGGGGATTATGAGCAGTTCTTC.